These T cell receptor beta chains were read from a single sample in a study of T cell repertoires in cytomegalovirus infection. Via MiXCR, TCRdb re-called the reads, giving one row per CDR3 protein. The profile shows around 550,000 distinct CDR3 sequences, approximately 26% of them singletons. The sample comprised PBMCs. These receptors were collected from a human donor in good health (CMV status not recorded). Some clones in this sample may be carry-over from other donors' samples. Each CDR3 is given with its conserved first and last residue. D genes are given only for firm matches. Rows give clone size only sometimes, using once, few, many, or a class for an expanded clone.

J gene | clone size | V gene | D gene | CDR3 protein | CDR3 DNA
TRBJ1-3 | many | TRBV5-5 | - | CASSLGRSNYLFSGNTIYF | TGTGCCAGCAGCTTGGGACGGTCCAATTATCTTTTCTCTGGAAACACCATATATTTT
TRBJ2-3 | few | TRBV7-2 | - | CASSLGPLTSRDTQYF | TGTGCCAGCAGCTTAGGGCCCCTAACCTCTAGGGATACGCAGTATTTT
TRBJ2-3 | - | TRBV6-2/TRBV6-3 | - | CASSYSGRQYF | TGTGCCAGCAGTTACTCCGGGCGGCAGTATTTT
TRBJ2-7 | few | TRBV6-4 | TRBD2 | CASSLRLAGASYEQYF | TGTGCCAGCAGCCTACGACTAGCGGGAGCCTCCTACGAGCAGTACTTC
TRBJ2-7 | - | TRBV9 | - | CASSLRRDSEPGYEQYF | TGTGCCAGCAGCCTCCGGAGAGACAGCGAACCGGGCTACGAGCAGTACTTC
TRBJ2-3 | many | TRBV7-6 | - | CASSLEASQVDTQYF | TGTGCCAGCAGCTTAGAGGCCAGCCAGGTGGATACGCAGTATTTT
TRBJ2-7 | - | TRBV5-1 | TRBD2 | CASSLELAAAIYEQYF | TGCGCCAGCAGCTTGGAGCTAGCGGCAGCGATCTACGAGCAGTACTTC
TRBJ1-1 | many | TRBV7-2 | - | CASSLKRTHTEAFF | TGTGCCAGCAGCTTAAAACGGACTCACACTGAAGCTTTCTTT
TRBJ2-5 | few | TRBV6-2/TRBV6-3 | - | CASSYELAEGAQETQYF | TGTGCCAGCAGTTACGAACTAGCGGAGGGGGCCCAAGAGACCCAGTACTTC
TRBJ2-5 | - | TRBV7-2 | - | CASSILGRTQETQYF | TGTGCCAGCAGCATACTCGGGCGGACCCAAGAGACCCAGTACTTC
TRBJ2-7 | few | TRBV29-1 | - | CSVEEGPFTYEQYF | TGCAGCGTTGAAGAGGGACCGTTCACCTACGAGCAGTACTTC
TRBJ1-5 | - | TRBV11-2 | - | CASSLVGTFYDSNQPQHF | TGTGCCAGCAGCTTAGTGGGCACATTTTACGATAGCAATCAGCCCCAGCATTTT
TRBJ2-7 | - | TRBV4-1 | TRBD1 | CASSVRDRGIDEQYF | TGCGCCAGCAGCGTCCGGGACAGGGGAATCGACGAGCAGTACTTC
TRBJ2-6 | - | TRBV29-1 | - | CSVAEYSGANVLTF | TGCAGCGTTGCGGAGTACTCTGGGGCCAACGTCCTGACTTTC
TRBJ2-1 | many | TRBV7-2 | TRBD2 | CASSFTGTSGYNEQFF | TGTGCCAGCAGCTTTACCGGGACTAGCGGATACAATGAGCAGTTCTTC
TRBJ2-1 | - | TRBV29-1 | TRBD2 | CSVGSPSGRRFGEQFF | TGCAGCGTTGGATCTCCCTCCGGGAGGAGATTTGGTGAGCAGTTCTTC
TRBJ2-7 | - | TRBV6-2/TRBV6-3 | TRBD2 | CASTASGVTYEQYF | TGTGCCAGCACGGCTAGCGGGGTCACCTACGAGCAGTACTTC
TRBJ2-2 | few | TRBV12-3/TRBV12-4 | TRBD1 | CASRGTGTGELFF | TGTGCCAGCAGGGGGACAGGAACCGGGGAGCTGTTTTTT
TRBJ1-2 | - | TRBV30 | - | CASGSEDDYGYTF | TGTGCCTCGGGAAGTGAGGATGACTATGGCTACACCTTC
TRBJ2-4 | - | TRBV4-1 | TRBD2 | CASSQVLAGGQGAKNIQYF | TGCGCCAGCAGCCAAGTCCTAGCGGGAGGGCAAGGGGCCAAAAACATTCAGTACTTC
TRBJ1-5 | few | TRBV20-1 | - | CSARSTVSHQHF | TGCAGTGCTAGAAGCACAGTCAGCCACCAGCATTTT
TRBJ2-3 | few | TRBV12-3/TRBV12-4 | - | CASSFYQSPTDTQYF | TGTGCCAGCAGTTTTTACCAATCCCCCACAGATACGCAGTATTTT
TRBJ2-3 | - | TRBV7-9 | - | CASSSLQTKSGDTQYF | TGTGCCAGCAGCTCGCTACAGACCAAATCGGGGGATACGCAGTATTTT
TRBJ1-1 | - | TRBV30 | TRBD1 | CAWSPTGLSEAFF | TGTGCCTGGAGCCCGACAGGGCTCTCTGAAGCTTTCTTT
TRBJ2-5 | many | TRBV7-2 | - | CASSPGGRRGEETQYF | TGTGCCAGCAGCCCCGGTGGCCGGAGGGGGGAAGAGACCCAGTACTTC
TRBJ2-5 | many | TRBV7-2 | - | CASSLGPPESETQYF | TGTGCCAGCAGCTTAGGACCCCCTGAGTCGGAGACCCAGTACTTC
TRBJ2-1 | once | TRBV6-6 | TRBD2 | CASSLATSGRTNEQFF | TGTGCCAGCAGCCTTGCGACTAGCGGGCGTACCAATGAGCAGTTCTTC
TRBJ2-1 | - | TRBV7-2 | - | CASSLVWGGNNEQFF | TGTGCCAGCAGCTTAGTTTGGGGCGGGAACAATGAGCAGTTCTTC
TRBJ2-1 | - | TRBV6-5 | - | CASRPAMGGAYNEQFF | TGTGCCAGCAGACCGGCCATGGGGGGAGCCTACAATGAGCAGTTCTTC
TRBJ1-6 | few | TRBV27 | TRBD1 | CASSLVGTGKNSPLHF | TGTGCCAGCAGTTTAGTCGGGACAGGGAAAAATTCACCCCTCCACTTT
TRBJ1-5 | - | TRBV28 | - | CASAPTIVQPQHF | TGTGCCAGCGCCCCCACGATAGTTCAGCCCCAGCATTTT
TRBJ2-3 | many | TRBV7-6 | TRBD2 | CASSLDGSRLAGSNTDTQYF | TGTGCCAGCAGCTTAGATGGTAGTCGACTAGCGGGAAGCAACACAGATACGCAGTATTTT
TRBJ1-3 | few | TRBV10-3 | - | CAVCSGNTIYF | TGTGCCGTTTGCTCCGGAAACACCATATATTTT
TRBJ2-3 | - | TRBV28 | - | CASSLVRTDTQYF | TGTGCCAGCAGTTTAGTACGCACAGATACGCAGTATTTT
TRBJ2-5 | many | TRBV7-2 | TRBD2 | CASSLDNGGGSQETQYF | TGTGCCAGCAGCTTAGACAATGGCGGGGGGAGCCAAGAGACCCAGTACTTC
TRBJ1-2 | many | TRBV7-2 | TRBD1 | CASSLAGRTGRDYGYTF | TGTGCCAGCAGCTTAGCCGGGCGGACAGGGAGGGACTATGGCTACACCTTC
TRBJ1-1 | many | TRBV7-2 | - | CASSLDGELKAFF | TGTGCCAGCAGCTTAGACGGAGAGCTGAAAGCTTTCTTT
TRBJ1-5 | - | TRBV6-5 | TRBD1 | CASSRRQGKGPQHF | TGTGCCAGCAGTCGACGACAGGGGAAGGGGCCCCAGCATTTT
TRBJ2-4 | - | TRBV5-6 | TRBD2 | CASSPRGLAGVSKNIQYF | TGTGCCAGCAGCCCCCGAGGACTAGCGGGAGTTTCCAAAAACATTCAGTACTTC
TRBJ2-1 | - | TRBV11-2 | - | CASSLSTSAYNEQFF | TGTGCCAGCAGTTTGTCGACTAGTGCGTACAATGAGCAGTTCTTC
TRBJ1-1 | many | TRBV28 | - | CASSFDGLEDTEAFF | TGTGCCAGCAGTTTCGACGGGCTTGAGGACACTGAAGCTTTCTTT
TRBJ1-2 | - | TRBV19 | - | CASNPGADGYTF | TGTGCCAGTAATCCGGGGGCTGATGGCTACACCTTC
TRBJ1-2 | - | TRBV7-6 | - | CASSYYLLGANYGYTF | TGTGCCAGCAGCTACTACCTACTAGGGGCTAACTATGGCTACACCTTC
TRBJ2-7 | - | TRBV6-2/TRBV6-3 | TRBD1 | CASRNTGTGGYEQYF | TGTGCCAGCAGGAACACCGGGACAGGGGGCTACGAGCAGTACTTC
TRBJ2-7 | many | TRBV11-2 | TRBD1 | CASSSTWDSSYEQYF | TGTGCCAGCAGCTCCACCTGGGACAGCTCCTACGAGCAGTACTTC